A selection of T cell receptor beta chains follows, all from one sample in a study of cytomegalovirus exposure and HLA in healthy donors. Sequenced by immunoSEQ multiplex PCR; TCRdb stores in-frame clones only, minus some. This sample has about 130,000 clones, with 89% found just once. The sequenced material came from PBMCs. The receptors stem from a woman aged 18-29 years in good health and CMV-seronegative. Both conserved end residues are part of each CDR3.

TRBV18 CASSPRTEVYSGANVLTF
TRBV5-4 CASSPAGGADTQYF
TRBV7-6 CASSLGTGTFVYQETQYF
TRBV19 CASNPRTGELSPLHF
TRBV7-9 CASSWDRNSYNEQFF
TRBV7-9 CASSLGTGNNQPQHF
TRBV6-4 CASSDTRTPIREQYF
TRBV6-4 CASSDSVAGGSDTQYF
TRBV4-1 CASSQPTGGSGNTIYF
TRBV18 CASSPIGGVSRNTEAFF
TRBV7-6 CASSLVLDEQFF
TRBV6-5 CASSYDRSANEKLFF
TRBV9 CASSGTGGSTDTQYF
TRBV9 CASSVAAGGGENIQYF
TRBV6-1 CASSEQGSTEAFF
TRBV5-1 CASSFTNQGAGDTQYF
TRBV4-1 CASSQASDRVYGYTF
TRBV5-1 CASSLSIDRVWGYGYTF
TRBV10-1 CASSPGLATDTQYF
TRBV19 CASTGDRYNEQFF
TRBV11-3 CASSLGVGDTEAFF
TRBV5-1 CASSLGTLSYEQYF
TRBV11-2 CASRLAGGSYEQYF
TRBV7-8 CASSNRELGGGNEQFF
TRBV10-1 CASSESPGSRGYTF
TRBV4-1 CASSPGQGPSDEQYF
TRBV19 CASSIRTGTYEQYF
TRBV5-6 CASTARDTGNIQYF
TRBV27 CASSVTGVPTEAFF
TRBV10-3 CATAPNLDSNLYGYTF
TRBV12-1 CASSPRGRQNTEAFF
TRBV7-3 CASSLKAGGPTGELFF
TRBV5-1 CASSLVTAGAETQYF
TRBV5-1 CASSLEWEDGYTF
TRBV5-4 CASSLGGISNQPQHF
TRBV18 CASSLSNTEAFF
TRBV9 CASSVGHHTNEKLFF
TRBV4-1 CASSQDPGVYEQYF
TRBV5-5 CASNNGGGYTGELFF
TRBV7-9 CASSSPGTGDTGELFF
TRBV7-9 CASSPGQGGDTQYF
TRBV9 CASSFGQGGEKLFF
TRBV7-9 CASSNGGNQPQHF
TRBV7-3 CASSFGGDTQYF
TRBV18 CASSPLKRGGLQETQYF
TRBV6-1 CASSALKAGEETQYF
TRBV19 CASSIGWTESLMNTEAFF
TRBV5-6 CASSPYTGTGENQPQHF
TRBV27 CASSPGTGGVGQPQHF
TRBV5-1 CASSLAPGTGGARTDTQYF
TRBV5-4 CASSLAGGWETQYF
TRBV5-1 CASSLGPEGALGETQYF
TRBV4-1 CASSQEQSRGNEQYF
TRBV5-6 CASSLNRDSSDYEQYF